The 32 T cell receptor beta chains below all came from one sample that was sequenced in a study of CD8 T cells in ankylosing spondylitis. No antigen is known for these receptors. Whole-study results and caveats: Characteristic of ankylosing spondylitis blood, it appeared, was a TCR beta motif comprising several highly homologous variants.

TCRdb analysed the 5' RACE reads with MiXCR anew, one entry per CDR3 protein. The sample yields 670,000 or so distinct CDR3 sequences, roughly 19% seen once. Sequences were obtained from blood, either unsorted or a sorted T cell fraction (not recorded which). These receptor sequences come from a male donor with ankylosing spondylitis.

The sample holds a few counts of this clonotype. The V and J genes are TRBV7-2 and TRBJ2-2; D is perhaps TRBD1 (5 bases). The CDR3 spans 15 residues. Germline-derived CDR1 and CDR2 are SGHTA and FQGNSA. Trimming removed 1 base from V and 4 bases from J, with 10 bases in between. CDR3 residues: CASSLGQRGTGELFF. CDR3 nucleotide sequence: TGTGCCAGCAGCTTAGGACAGCGAGGCACCGGGGAGCTGTTTTTT.

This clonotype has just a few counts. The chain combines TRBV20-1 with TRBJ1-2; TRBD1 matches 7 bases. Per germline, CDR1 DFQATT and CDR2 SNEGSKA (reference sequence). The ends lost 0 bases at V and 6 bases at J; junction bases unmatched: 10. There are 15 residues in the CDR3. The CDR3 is CSARDGPGGGDGYTF. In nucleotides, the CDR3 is TGCAGTGCTAGAGATGGTCCAGGGGGAGGGGATGGCTACACCTTC.

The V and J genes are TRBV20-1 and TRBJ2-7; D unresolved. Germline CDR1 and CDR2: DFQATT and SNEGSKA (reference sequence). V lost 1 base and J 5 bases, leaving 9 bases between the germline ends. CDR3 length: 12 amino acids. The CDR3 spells CSARAPQDEQYF. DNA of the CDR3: TGCAGTGCTAGAGCCCCGCAGGACGAGCAGTACTTC.

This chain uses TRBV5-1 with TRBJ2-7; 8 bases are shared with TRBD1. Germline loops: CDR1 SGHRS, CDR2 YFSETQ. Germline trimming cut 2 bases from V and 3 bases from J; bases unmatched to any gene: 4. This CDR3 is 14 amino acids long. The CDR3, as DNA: TGCGCCAGCAGCTTTGAGACAGGGGTCTACGAGCAGTACTTC. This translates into CASSFETGVYEQYF.

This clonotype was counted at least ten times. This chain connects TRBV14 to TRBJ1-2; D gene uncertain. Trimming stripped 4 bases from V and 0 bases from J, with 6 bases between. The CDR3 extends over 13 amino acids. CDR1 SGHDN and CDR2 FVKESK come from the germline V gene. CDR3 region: CASSPSPNYGYTF. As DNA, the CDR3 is TGTGCCAGCAGCCCGTCTCCTAACTATGGCTACACCTTC.

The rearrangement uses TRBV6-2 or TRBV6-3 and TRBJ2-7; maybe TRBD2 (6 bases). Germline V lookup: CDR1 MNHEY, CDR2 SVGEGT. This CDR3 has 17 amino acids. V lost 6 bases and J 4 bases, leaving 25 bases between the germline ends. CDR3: CASSSPPFGIGGYEQYF. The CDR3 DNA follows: TGTGCCAGCAGCTCACCCCCTTTTGGCATCGGAGGGTACGAGCAGTACTTC.

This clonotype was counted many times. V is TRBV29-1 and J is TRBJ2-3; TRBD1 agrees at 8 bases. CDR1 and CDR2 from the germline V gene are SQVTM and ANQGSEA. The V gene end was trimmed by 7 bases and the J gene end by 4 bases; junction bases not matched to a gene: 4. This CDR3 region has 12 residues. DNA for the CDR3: TGCAGCGGGGAACAGGGGGCAGATACGCAGTATTTT. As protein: CSGEQGADTQYF.

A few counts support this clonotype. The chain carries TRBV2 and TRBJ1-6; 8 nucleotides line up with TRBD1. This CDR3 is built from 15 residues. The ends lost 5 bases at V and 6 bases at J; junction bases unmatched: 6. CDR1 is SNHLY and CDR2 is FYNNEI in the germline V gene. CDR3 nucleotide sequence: TGTGCCAGCAGTACCTGGACAGGGTCTAATTCACCCCTCCACTTT. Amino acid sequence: CASSTWTGSNSPLHF.

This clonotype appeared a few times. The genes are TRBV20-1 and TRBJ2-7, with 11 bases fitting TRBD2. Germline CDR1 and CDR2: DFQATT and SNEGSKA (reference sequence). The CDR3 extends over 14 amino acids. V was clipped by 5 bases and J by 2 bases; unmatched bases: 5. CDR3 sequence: CSAGLAGGTYEQYF. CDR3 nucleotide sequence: TGCAGTGCTGGATTAGCGGGAGGGACCTACGAGCAGTACTTC.

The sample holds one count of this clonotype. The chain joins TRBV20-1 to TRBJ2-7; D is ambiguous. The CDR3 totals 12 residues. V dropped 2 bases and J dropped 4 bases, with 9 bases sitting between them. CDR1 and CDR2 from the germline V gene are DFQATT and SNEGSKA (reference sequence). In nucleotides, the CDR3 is TGCAGTGCTAGAAGTAAGGGATACGAGCAGTACTTC. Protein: CSARSKGYEQYF.

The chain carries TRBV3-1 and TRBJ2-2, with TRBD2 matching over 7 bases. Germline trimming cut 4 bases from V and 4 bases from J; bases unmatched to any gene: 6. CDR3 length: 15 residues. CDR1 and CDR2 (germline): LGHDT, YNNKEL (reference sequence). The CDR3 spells CASSRRESSTGELFF. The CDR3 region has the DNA TGTGCCAGCAGCCGGCGGGAGTCGTCCACCGGGGAGCTGTTTTTT.

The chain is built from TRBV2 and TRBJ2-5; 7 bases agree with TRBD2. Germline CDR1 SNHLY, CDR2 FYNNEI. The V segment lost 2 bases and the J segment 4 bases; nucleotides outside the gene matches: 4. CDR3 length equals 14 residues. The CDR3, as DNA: TGTGCCAGCAGTGAATCTACGGGGGGAGAGACCCAGTACTTC. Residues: CASSESTGGETQYF.

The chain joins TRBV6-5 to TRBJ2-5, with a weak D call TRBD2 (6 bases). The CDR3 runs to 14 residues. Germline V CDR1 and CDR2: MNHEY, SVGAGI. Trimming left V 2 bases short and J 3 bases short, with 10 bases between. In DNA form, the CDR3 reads TGTGCCAGCAGTTACATGGGGGGTAAAGAGACCCAGTACTTC. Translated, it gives CASSYMGGKETQYF.

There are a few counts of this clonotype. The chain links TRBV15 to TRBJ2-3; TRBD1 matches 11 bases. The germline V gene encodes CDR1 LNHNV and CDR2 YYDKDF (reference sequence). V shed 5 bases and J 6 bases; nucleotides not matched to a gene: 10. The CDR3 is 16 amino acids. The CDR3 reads CATSGGQGVSRDTQYF. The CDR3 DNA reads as TGTGCCACCAGCGGGGGACAGGGGGTCTCTCGGGATACGCAGTATTTT.

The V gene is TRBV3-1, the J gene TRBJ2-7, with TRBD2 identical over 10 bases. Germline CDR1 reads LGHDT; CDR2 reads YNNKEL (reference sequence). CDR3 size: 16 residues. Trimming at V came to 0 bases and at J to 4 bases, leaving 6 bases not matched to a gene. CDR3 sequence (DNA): TGTGCCAGCAGCCAAGAATCGGGACTAGCGAGGTACGAGCAGTACTTC. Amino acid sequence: CASSQESGLARYEQYF.

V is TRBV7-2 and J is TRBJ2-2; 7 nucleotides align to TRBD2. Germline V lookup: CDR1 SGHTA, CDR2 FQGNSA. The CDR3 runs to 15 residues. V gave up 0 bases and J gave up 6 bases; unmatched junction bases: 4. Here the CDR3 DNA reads TGTGCCAGCAGCTTAGCGCTGGGGGGGGCCGGGGAGCTGTTTTTT. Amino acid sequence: CASSLALGGAGELFF.

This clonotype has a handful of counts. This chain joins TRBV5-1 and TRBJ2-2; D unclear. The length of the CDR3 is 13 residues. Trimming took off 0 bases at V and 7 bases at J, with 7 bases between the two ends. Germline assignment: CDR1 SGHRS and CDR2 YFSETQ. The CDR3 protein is CASSLGFGGELFF. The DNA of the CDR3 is TGCGCCAGCAGCTTGGGCTTCGGCGGGGAGCTGTTTTTT.

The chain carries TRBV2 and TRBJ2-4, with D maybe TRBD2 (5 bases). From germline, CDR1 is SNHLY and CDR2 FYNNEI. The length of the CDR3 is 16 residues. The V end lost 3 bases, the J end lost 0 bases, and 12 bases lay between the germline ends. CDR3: CASSDTSGLAKNIQYF. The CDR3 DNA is TGTGCCAGCAGTGACACGAGTGGACTAGCCAAAAACATTCAGTACTTC.

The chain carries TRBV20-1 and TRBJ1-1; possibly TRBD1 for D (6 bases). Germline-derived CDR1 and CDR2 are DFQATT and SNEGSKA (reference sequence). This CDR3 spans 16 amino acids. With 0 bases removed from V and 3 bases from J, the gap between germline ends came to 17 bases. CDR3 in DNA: TGCAGTGCTAGAGATCTCTACAGGGTGGAAGACACTGAAGCTTTCTTT. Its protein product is CSARDLYRVEDTEAFF.

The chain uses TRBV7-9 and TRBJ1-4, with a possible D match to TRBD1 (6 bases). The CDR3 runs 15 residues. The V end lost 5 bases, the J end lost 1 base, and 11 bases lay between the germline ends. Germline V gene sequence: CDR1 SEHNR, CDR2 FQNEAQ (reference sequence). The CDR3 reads CASSPRGVTNEKLFF. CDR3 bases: TGTGCCAGCAGCCCTAGGGGGGTAACTAATGAAAAACTGTTTTTT.

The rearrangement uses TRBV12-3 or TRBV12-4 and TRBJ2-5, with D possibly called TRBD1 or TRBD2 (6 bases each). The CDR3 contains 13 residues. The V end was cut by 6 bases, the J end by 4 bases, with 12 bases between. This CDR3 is CASRKPGAETQYF. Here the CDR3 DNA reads TGTGCCAGCAGAAAACCGGGGGCAGAGACCCAGTACTTC.

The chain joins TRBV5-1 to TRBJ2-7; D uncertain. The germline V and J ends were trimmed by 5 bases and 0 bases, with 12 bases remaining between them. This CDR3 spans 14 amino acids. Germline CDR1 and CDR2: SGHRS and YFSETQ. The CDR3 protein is CASRHGLTSYEQYF. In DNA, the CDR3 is TGCGCCAGCAGACACGGATTAACCTCCTACGAGCAGTACTTC.

The CDR3 coding sequence is TGTGCCAGCAGCGCTGGGGCCCTAACCTACAATGAGCAGTTCTTC. This sequence encodes CASSAGALTYNEQFF. The chain combines TRBV7-6 with TRBJ2-1; the D gene is possibly TRBD1 (5 bases). Trimming pared 5 bases from V and 2 bases from J, leaving 13 bases between. The CDR3 extends over 15 amino acids. From germline, CDR1 is SGHVS and CDR2 FNYEAQ.

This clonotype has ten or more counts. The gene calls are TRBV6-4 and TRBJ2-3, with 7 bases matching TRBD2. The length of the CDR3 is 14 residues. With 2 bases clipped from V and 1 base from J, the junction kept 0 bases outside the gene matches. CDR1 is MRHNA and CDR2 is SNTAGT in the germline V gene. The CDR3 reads CASSDAGGTDTQYF. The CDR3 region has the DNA TGTGCCAGCAGTGACGCGGGGGGCACAGATACGCAGTATTTT.

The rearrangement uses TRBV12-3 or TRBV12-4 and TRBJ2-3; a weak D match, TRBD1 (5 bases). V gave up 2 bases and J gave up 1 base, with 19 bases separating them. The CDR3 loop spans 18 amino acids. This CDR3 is CASSLPLGVPGGTDTQYF. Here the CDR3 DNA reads TGTGCCAGCAGTTTACCCTTAGGGGTCCCAGGTGGCACAGATACGCAGTATTTT.

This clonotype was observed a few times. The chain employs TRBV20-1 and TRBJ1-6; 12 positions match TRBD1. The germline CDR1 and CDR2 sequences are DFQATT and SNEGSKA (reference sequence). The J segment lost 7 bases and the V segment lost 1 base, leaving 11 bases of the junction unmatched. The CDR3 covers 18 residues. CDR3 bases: TGCAGTGCTAGAGTATCGGGACAGGGGGCGAAATTAAATTCACCCCTCCACTTT. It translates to CSARVSGQGAKLNSPLHF.

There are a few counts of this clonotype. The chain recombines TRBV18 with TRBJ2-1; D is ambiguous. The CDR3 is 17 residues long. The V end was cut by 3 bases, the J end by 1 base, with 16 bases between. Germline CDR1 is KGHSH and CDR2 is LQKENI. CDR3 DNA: TGTGCCAGCTCACCGGACGGCCTCACTGTATCCTACAATGAGCAGTTCTTC. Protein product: CASSPDGLTVSYNEQFF.

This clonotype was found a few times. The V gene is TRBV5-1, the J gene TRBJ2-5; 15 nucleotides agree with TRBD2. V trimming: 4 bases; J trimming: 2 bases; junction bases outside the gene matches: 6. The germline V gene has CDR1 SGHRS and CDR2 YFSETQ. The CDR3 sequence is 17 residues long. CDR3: CASSPPGLAGGQETQYF. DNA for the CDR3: TGCGCCAGCAGCCCTCCCGGACTAGCGGGAGGGCAAGAGACCCAGTACTTC.

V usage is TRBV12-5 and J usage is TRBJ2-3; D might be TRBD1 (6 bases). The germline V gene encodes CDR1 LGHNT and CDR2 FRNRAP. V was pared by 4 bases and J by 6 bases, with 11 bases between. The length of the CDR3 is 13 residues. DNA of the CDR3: TGTGCTAGTGGTTCGCCAGGGGCCGATACGCAGTATTTT. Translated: CASGSPGADTQYF.

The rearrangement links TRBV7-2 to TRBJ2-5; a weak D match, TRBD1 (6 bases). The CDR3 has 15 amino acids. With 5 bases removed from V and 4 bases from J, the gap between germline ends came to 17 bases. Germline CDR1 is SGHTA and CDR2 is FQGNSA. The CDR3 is CASSRTGGGRETQYF. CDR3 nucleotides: TGTGCCAGCAGCCGGACTGGTGGGGGCAGAGAGACCCAGTACTTC.

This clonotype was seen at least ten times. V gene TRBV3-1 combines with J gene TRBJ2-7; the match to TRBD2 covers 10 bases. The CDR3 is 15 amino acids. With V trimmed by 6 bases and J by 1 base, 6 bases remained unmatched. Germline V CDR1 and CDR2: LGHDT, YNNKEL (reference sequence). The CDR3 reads CASSETSGFSYEQYF. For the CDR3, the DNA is TGTGCCAGCAGTGAGACTAGCGGGTTTTCCTACGAGCAGTACTTC.

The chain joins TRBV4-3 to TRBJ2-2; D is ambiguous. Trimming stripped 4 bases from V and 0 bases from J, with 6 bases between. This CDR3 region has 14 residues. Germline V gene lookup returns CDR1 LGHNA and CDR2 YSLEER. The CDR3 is CASSRYANTGELFF. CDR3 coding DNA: TGCGCCAGCAGCCGATACGCGAACACCGGGGAGCTGTTTTTT.